A selection of T cell receptor beta chains follows, all from one sample in a study of T cell repertoires in cytomegalovirus infection. Using its own MiXCR run on the reads, TCRdb lists one record per CDR3 protein. The sample carries 100,000 to 150,000 distinct CDR3 sequences, almost 9% recorded once. The specimen sequenced was PBMCs. All receptors come from a human donor in good health (CMV status not recorded). Some clones in this sample may be carry-over from other donors' samples. Each CDR3 is given with its conserved first and last residue. D genes are given only for firm matches. Only some rows state a clone size, as once, few, many or a class for expanded clones.

j_gene	abundance	v_gene	d_gene	CDR3nt	CDR3aa
TRBJ1-6	many	TRBV7-8	.	TGTGCCAGCAGCTTAGAGGCCAGGGCAGGTTCACCCCTCCACTTT	CASSLEARAGSPLHF
TRBJ2-5	many	TRBV7-2	TRBD2	TGTGCCAGCAGCTTAGTACAGGGACTAGCGGGACAAGAGACCCAGTACTTC	CASSLVQGLAGQETQYF
TRBJ2-5	few	TRBV28	TRBD2	TGTGCCAGCGCTTTCGCGGGGGGGCGAGAGACCCAGTACTTC	CASAFAGGRETQYF
TRBJ1-1	few	TRBV28	TRBD1	TGTGCCAGCAGTTTAGTGACAGGGGGCTACACTGAAGCTTTCTTT	CASSLVTGGYTEAFF
TRBJ2-1	few	TRBV5-1	TRBD2	TGCGCCAGCAGCTTGGCCGGGGGGAACTCCTACAATGAGCAGTTCTTC	CASSLAGGNSYNEQFF
TRBJ1-5	few	TRBV6-5	TRBD1	TGTGCCAGCAGTGTCTCAGGGGGCGGGCATCAGCCCCAGCATTTT	CASSVSGGGHQPQHF
TRBJ1-5	many	TRBV7-8	.	TGTGCCAGCAGCCCTGGCTGGGGGATCGACAATCAGCCCCAGCATTTT	CASSPGWGIDNQPQHF
TRBJ1-2	few	TRBV5-1	TRBD1	TGCGCCAGCAGCGGGGACAGCCGAGGGTATGGCTACACCTTC	CASSGDSRGYGYTF
TRBJ1-5	few	TRBV20-1	TRBD1	TGCAGTGCTAGAGGTGGACCCGCGACCGGGACAGGGCGTAGGAGTCAGCCCCAGCATTTT	CSARGGPATGTGRRSQPQHF
TRBJ2-1	.	TRBV19	.	TGTGCCAGTAGTATAAACCGGGACCCCAGAGACAATGAGCAGTTCTTC	CASSINRDPRDNEQFF